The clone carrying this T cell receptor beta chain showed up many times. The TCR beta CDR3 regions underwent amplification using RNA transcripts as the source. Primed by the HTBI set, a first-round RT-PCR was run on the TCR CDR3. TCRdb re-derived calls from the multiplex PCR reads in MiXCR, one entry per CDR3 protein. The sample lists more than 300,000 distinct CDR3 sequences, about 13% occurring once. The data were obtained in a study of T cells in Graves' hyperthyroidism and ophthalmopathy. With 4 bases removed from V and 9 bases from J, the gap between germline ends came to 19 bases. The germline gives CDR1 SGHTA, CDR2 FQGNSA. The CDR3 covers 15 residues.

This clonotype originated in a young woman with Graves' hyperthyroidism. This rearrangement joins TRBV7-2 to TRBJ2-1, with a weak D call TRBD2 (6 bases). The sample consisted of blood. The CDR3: CASSSRRAGRGEQFF. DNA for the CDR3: TGTGCCAGCAGCTCTAGGAGGGCCGGTCGGGGTGAGCAGTTCTTC.